This T cell receptor beta chain was sequenced during a study of human thymus T cells (dated by TCRdb to 2018 to 2021). The study in broad terms: TCR alpha and beta repertoires from roughly 8 infant thymus samples and four related peripheral blood samples were characterized in the study. Donor ages ranged from roughly 7 to 250 days, and the cohort comprised roughly six male and a couple of female infants. Results the study describes overall, beyond this receptor: Biased V and J gene segment usage appeared to be present in both thymic and peripheral blood repertoires. Thymus samples yielded on average about 810,000 unique TCRB clonotypes, compared with 75,000 to 85,000 from blood samples.

TCRB and TCRAD loci were amplified from a standardized quantity of quality-controlled genomic DNA using the immunoSEQ multiplex PCR assay. Amplicons spanned the V(D)J region at a length sufficient to cover the CDR3 and identify V and J genes. The commercial immunoSEQ service was used to sequence amplicons on an Illumina platform. In the source study's methods: Primer bias and sequencing errors were corrected using previously described methods, and TCRAD and TCRB definitions followed the IMGT database. Repertoires were analysed with immunoSEQ Analyzer 3.0 and VDJTools, covering basic statistics, V/J segment usage, diversity estimates, rarefaction and pairwise overlap. Diversity was estimated with Chao1, ChaoE, Efron-Thisted, Shannon and inverse Simpson indices, and also on datasets down-sampled to the smallest sample. Repertoire overlap was determined by strict matching of CDR3 nucleotide sequence, V gene and J gene, and Jaccard-based multidimensional scaling clustering was applied. TCRdb obtained this table from immuneACCESS and retained in-frame rearrangements with V and J assigned. These tables miss some clones; where compared with another copy, unresolved V genes account for less than half of the shortfall, and the remainder is unexplained. V and J calls and clone size are those listed in that table; D and trimming were worked out from the DNA. This sample is represented by tens of thousands of clones; around 94% of them were singletons. Approximately 6% of the sample goes to the ten largest clones.

V was cut back by 4 bases and J by 5 bases, leaving a gap of 21 bases between them. The CDR3 starts with the cysteine, ends with the phenylalanine, and has 16 residues. This entry keeps only the CDR3 DNA: 48 bases, framed from base 1. The germline V gene specifies SGHAT as CDR1 and FQNNGV as CDR2. Donors were immunologically healthy infants undergoing open corrective cardiac surgery for congenital heart defects in Finland. During surgery, a small roughly 0.5-1 mL aliquot of peripheral blood was collected from four of the eight donors. Instead of starting from a fixed cell number, genomic DNA extraction from blood samples used all available leukocytes. Erythrocytes were removed from blood with ACK lysis buffer, and the leukocytes were stored as pellets at -70 °C. A QIAsymphony instrument was used to extract genomic DNA from the frozen cell pellets. Notes on this clone: The target of this receptor is not known. No much larger clonotype is one base removed from it; base qualities were not supplied.

The sequence joins TRBV11-2 to TRBJ2-7, with the D call perhaps TRBD1 or TRBD2, each one matching 6 bases. Specimen: blood. The TCR was taken from a boy less than two years old with a congenital heart defect but otherwise immunologically healthy. The DNA sequence is as follows: TGTGCCAGCAGCTGGGGGACCGGGGGCCGGTGGGACGAGCAGTACTTC. It is translated as CASSWGTGGRWDEQYF.